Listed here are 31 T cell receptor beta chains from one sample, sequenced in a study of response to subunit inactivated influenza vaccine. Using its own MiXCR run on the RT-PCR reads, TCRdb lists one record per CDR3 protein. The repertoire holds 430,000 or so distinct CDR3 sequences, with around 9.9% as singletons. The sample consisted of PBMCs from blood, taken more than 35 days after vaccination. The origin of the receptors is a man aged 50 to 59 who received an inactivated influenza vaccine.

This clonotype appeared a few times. The CDR3 bases are TGTGCCAGCAACCGACGAGGGGAGACCCAGTACTTC. It codes for CASNRRGETQYF. The chain joins TRBV28 to TRBJ2-5, with a possible D match to TRBD2 (5 bases). CDR1 is MDHEN, CDR2 SYDVKM, per germline. The CDR3 spans 12 residues. V lost 7 bases and J 5 bases, leaving 11 bases between the germline ends.

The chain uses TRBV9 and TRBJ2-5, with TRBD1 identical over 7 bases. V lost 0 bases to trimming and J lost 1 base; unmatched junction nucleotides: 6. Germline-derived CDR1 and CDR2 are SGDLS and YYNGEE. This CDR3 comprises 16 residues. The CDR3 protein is CASSVGLGTAQETQYF. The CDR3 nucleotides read TGTGCCAGCAGCGTAGGCCTCGGGACAGCCCAAGAGACCCAGTACTTC.

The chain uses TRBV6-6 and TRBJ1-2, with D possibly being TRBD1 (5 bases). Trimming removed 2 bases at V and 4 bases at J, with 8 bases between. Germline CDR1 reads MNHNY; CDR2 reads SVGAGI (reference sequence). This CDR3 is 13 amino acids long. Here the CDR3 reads CASSYPGIYGYTF. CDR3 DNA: TGTGCCAGCAGTTACCCAGGGATCTATGGCTACACCTTC.

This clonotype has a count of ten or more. CDR3 loop: CASSYLTLDQETQYF. The CDR3 coding sequence is TGTGCCAGCAGTTACCTGACGTTGGACCAAGAGACCCAGTACTTC. The J gene is TRBJ2-5, the V gene TRBV6-5; D gene uncertain. This CDR3 is built from 15 residues. Germline CDR1 MNHEY, CDR2 SVGAGI. V gave up 2 bases and J gave up 0 bases, with 10 bases separating them.

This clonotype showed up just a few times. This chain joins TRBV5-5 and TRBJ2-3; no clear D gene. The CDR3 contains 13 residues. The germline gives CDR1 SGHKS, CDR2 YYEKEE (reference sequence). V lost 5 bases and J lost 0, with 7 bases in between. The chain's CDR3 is CASRPGSTDTQYF. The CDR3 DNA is TGTGCCAGCAGACCCGGGAGCACAGATACGCAGTATTTT.

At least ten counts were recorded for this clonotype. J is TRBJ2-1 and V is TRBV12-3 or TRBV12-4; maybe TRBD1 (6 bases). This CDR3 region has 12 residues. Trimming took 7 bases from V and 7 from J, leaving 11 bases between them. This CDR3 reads CASTEGENEQFF. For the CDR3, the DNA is TGTGCCAGCACTGAGGGGGAGAATGAGCAGTTCTTC.

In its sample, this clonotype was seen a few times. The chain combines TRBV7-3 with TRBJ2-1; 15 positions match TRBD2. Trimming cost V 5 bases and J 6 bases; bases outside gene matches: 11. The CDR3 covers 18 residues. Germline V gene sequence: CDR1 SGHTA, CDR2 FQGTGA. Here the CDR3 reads CASSQPGTSGRFGNEQFF. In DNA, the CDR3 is TGTGCCAGCAGCCAGCCGGGGACTAGCGGGAGGTTCGGCAATGAGCAGTTCTTC.

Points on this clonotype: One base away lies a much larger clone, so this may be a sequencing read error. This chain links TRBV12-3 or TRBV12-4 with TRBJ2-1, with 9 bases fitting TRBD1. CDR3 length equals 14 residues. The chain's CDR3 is CASSLGTGDNGQFF. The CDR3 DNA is TGTGCCAGCAGTTTAGGGACAGGGGACAATGGGCAGTTCTTC.

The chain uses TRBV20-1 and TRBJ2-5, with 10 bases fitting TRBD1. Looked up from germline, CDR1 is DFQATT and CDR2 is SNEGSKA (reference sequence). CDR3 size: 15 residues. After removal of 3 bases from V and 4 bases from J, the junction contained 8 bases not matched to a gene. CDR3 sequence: CSARLLGQGVETQYF. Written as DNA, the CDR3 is TGCAGTGCTAGGCTCCTCGGACAGGGGGTAGAGACCCAGTACTTC.

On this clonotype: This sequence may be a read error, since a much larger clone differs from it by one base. This chain's CDR3 is CASSQDPGMETEAFF. The CDR3 DNA is TGTGCCAGCAGCCAAGATCCGGGCATGGAAACTGAAGCTTTCTTT. The genes are TRBV4-2 and TRBJ1-1, with unresolved D. This CDR3 contains 15 residues. CDR1 and CDR2 (germline): LGHNA, YNFKEQ. Deletions cut 0 bases from V and 5 bases from J, with 13 bases between.

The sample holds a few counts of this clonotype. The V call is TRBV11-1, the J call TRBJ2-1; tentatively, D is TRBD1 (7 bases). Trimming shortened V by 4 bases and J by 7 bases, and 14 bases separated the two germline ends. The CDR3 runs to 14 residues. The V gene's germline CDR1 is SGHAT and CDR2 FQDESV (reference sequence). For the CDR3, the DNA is TGTGCCAGCAGCTCCGCCCCAGGGGGGAATGAGCAGTTCTTC. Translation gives CASSSAPGGNEQFF. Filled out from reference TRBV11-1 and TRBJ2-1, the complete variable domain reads EAEVAQSPRYKITEKSQAVAFWCDPISGHATLYWYRQILGQGPELLVQFQDESVVDDSQLPKDRFSAERLKGVDSTLKIQPAELGDSAMYLCASSSAPGGNEQFFGPGTRLTVL.

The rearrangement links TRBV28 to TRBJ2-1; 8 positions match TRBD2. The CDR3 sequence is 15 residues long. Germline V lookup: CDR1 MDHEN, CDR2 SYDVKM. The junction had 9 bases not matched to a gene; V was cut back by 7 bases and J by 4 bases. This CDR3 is CASNRLAGGYNEQFF. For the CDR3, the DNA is TGTGCCAGCAACCGTCTAGCGGGCGGGTACAATGAGCAGTTCTTC.

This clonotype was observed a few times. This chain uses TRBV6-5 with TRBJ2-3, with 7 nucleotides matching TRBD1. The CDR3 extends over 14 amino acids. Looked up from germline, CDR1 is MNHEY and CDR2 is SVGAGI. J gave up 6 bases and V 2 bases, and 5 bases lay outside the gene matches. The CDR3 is CASSYRQGDDTQYF. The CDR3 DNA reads TGTGCCAGCAGTTACCGGCAGGGGGACGATACGCAGTATTTT.

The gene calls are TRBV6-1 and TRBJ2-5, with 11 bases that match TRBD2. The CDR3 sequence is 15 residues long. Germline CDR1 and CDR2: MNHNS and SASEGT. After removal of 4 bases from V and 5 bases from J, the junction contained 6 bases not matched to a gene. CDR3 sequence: CASSVAGGPFETQYF. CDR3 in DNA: TGTGCCAGCAGTGTAGCGGGAGGGCCTTTTGAGACCCAGTACTTC.

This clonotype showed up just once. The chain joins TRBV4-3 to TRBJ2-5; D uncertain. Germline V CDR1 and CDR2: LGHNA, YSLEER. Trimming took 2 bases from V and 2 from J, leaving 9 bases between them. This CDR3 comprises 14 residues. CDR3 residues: CASSQRIGQETQYF. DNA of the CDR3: TGCGCCAGCAGCCAACGGATCGGTCAAGAGACCCAGTACTTC.

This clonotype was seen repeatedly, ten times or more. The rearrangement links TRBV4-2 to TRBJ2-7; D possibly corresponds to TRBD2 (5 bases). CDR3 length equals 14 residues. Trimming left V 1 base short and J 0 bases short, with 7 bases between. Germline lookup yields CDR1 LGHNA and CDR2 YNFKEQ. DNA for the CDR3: TGTGCCAGCAGCCAAGCCGGGATCTCCTACGAGCAGTACTTC. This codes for CASSQAGISYEQYF.

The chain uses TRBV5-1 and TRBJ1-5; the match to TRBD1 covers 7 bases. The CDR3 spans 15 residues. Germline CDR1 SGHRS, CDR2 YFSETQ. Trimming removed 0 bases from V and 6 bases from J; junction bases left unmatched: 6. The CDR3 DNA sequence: TGCGCCAGCAGCTTGGGGGGACAGCCGGGTCAGCCCCAGCATTTT. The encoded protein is CASSLGGQPGQPQHF.

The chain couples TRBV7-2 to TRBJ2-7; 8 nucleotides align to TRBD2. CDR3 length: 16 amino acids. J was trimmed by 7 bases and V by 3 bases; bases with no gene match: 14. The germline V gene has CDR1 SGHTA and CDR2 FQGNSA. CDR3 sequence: CASSFAGAGVSGEQYF. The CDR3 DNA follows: TGTGCCAGCAGCTTCGCGGGAGCGGGAGTTTCGGGTGAGCAGTACTTC.

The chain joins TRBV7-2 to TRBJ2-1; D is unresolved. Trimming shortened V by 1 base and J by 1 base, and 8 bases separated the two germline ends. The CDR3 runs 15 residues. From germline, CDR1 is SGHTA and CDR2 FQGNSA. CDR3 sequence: CASSLVQTSYNEQFF. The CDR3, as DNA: TGTGCCAGCAGCTTAGTACAGACGTCCTACAATGAGCAGTTCTTC.

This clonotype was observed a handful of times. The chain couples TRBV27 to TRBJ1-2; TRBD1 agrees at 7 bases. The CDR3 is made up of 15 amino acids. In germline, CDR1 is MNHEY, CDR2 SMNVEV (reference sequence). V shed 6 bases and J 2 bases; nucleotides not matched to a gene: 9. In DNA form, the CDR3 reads TGTGCCAGCAGCTTCCGTCCGGGACAGAACTATGGCTACACCTTC. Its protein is CASSFRPGQNYGYTF.

CDR3 DNA: TGTGCCAGCAGTTCGAACCCGAACACTGAAGCTTTCTTT. It encodes CASSSNPNTEAFF. The chain has TRBV6-2 or TRBV6-3 and TRBJ1-1; D unclear. Trimming removed 4 bases at V and 1 base at J, with 7 bases between. CDR3 length: 13 amino acids. Germline CDR1 reads MNHEY; CDR2 reads SVGEGT.

The CDR3 DNA is TGTGCCAGCAGCCCTCAGGGCAGGACCCAGTACTTC. This encodes CASSPQGRTQYF. The V call is TRBV7-2, the J call TRBJ2-5, with D possibly being TRBD1 (5 bases). CDR1 SGHTA and CDR2 FQGNSA come from the germline V gene. V lost 5 bases and J 7 bases, leaving 11 bases between the germline ends. CDR3 size: 12 residues.

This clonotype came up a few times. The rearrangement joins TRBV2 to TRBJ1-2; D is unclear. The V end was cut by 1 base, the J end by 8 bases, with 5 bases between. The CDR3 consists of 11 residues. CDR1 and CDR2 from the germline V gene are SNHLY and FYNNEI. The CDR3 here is CASSEVRGYTF. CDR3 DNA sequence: TGTGCCAGCAGTGAAGTCCGGGGCTACACCTTC.

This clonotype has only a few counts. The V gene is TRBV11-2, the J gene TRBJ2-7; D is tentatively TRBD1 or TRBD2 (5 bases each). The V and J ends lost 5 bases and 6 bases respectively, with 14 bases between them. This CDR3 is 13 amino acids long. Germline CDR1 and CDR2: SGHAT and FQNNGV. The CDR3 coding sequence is TGTGCCAGCAGCCCACTTTGGGGGTCCGAGCAGTACTTC. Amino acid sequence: CASSPLWGSEQYF.

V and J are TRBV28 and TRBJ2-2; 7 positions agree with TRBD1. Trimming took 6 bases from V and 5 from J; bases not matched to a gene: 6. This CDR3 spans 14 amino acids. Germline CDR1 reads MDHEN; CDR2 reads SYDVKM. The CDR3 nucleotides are TGTGCCAGCAGGCAGACAGGGAGAACCGGGGAGCTGTTTTTT. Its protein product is CASRQTGRTGELFF.

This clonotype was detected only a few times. CDR3 region: CATSEGTGANVLTF. CDR3 coding DNA: TGTGCCACCAGTGAGGGGACTGGGGCCAACGTCCTGACTTTC. The chain combines TRBV24-1 with TRBJ2-6; no clear D gene. The CDR3 loop spans 14 amino acids. Trimming took 4 bases from V and 2 from J, leaving 5 bases between them. Germline lookup yields CDR1 KGHDR and CDR2 SFDVKD.

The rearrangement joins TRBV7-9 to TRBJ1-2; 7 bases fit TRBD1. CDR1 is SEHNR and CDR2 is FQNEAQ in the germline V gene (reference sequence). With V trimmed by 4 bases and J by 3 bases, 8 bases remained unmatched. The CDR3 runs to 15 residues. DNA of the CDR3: TGTGCCAGCAGCTCCGCCTACAGGGGTTACTATGGCTACACCTTC. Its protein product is CASSSAYRGYYGYTF.

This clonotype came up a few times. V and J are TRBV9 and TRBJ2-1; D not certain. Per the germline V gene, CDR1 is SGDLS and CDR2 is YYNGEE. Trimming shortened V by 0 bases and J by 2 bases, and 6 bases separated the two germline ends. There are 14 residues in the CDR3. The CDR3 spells CASSVGDTYNEQFF. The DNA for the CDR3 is TGTGCCAGCAGCGTAGGGGATACCTACAATGAGCAGTTCTTC. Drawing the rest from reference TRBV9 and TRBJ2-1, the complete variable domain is DSGVTQTPKHLITATGQRVTLRCSPRSGDLSVYWYQQSLDQGLQFLIQYYNGEERAKGNILERFSAQQFPDLHSELNLSSLELGDSALYFCASSVGDTYNEQFFGPGTRLTVL.

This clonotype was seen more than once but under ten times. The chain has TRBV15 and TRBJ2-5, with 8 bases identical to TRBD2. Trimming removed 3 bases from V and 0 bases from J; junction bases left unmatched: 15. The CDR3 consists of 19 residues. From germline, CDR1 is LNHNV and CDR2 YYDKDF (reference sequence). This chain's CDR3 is CATSSSRGSGTEYQETQYF. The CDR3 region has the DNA TGTGCCACCAGCAGCAGCCGCGGTAGCGGGACGGAATACCAAGAGACCCAGTACTTC.

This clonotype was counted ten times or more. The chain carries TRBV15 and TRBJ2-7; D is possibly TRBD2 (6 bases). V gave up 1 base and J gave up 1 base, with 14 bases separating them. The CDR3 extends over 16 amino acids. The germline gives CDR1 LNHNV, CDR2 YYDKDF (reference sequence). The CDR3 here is CATSRAGGMGSYEQYF. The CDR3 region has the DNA TGTGCCACCAGCAGAGCTGGCGGGATGGGTTCCTACGAGCAGTACTTC.

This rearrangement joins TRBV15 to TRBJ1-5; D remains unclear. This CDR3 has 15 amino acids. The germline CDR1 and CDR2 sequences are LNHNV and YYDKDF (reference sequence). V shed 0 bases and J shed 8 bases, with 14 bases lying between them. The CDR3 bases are TGTGCCACCAGCAGAGATCTGATTAAAATGGAGCCCCAGCATTTT. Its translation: CATSRDLIKMEPQHF. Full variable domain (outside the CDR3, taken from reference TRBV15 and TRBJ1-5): DAMVIQNPRYQVTQFGKPVTLSCSQTLNHNVMYWYQQKSSQAPKLLFHYYDKDFNNEADTPDNFQSRRPNTSFCFLDIRSPGLGDTAMYLCATSRDLIKMEPQHFGDGTRLSIL.